This T cell receptor (beta chain) was captured in a study of blood T cell repertoires in COVID-19. About the study: Samples representing acute and convalescent COVID-19 were sourced from the United States, Italy and Spain. Sample material is recorded as cDNA or gDNA derived from T cells, B-cell-depleted T cells, or PBMCs.

This clone has more than one count but fewer than ten. CDR3 length equals 16 residues. Looked up from germline, CDR1 is MDHEN and CDR2 is SYDVKM. Trimming took 0 bases from V and 7 from J, leaving 16 bases between them. As originally analysed: Researchers report that nucleated cell counts were estimated from reference gene primer amplification. Clones were read by immunoSEQ multiplex PCR, and TCRdb kept only the in-frame ones, dropping some. V, J and clone size derive from that table, while D and trimming were established from the DNA sequence. Of nearly 200,000 clones in the sample, approximately 80% are singletons; the top ten hold around 19%.

The sample was peripheral blood. This clonotype originated in a human donor in a cohort sampled during active COVID-19. The chain carries TRBV28 and TRBJ2-1; D possibly corresponds to TRBD2 (6 bases). The CDR3 sequence: CASSLWASASLNEQFF. CDR3 sequence (DNA): TGTGCCAGCAGTTTATGGGCTAGCGCGTCCCTTAATGAGCAGTTCTTC.